This TCR beta chain was profiled in a study of blood T cell repertoires in COVID-19. Between the trimmed V and J ends, which lost 3 bases and 7 bases, there was a span of 15 bases. The CDR3 consists of 14 residues. Germline V gene lookup returns CDR1 KGHSH and CDR2 LQKENI. TCRdb's table, derived via immunoSEQ multiplex PCR, lists solely in-frame clones and lacks some. The sample lists about 160,000 clones, around 80% occurring once. This sequence joins TRBV18 and TRBJ1-2; perhaps TRBD1 as D (5 bases). The specimen was peripheral blood. The TCR was taken from an elderly woman with acute or convalescent COVID-19. In DNA form, the CDR3 reads TGTGCCAGCTCACCGGGGCCCTCTGGTAGTGGCTACACCTTC. Protein product: CASSPGPSGSGYTF.